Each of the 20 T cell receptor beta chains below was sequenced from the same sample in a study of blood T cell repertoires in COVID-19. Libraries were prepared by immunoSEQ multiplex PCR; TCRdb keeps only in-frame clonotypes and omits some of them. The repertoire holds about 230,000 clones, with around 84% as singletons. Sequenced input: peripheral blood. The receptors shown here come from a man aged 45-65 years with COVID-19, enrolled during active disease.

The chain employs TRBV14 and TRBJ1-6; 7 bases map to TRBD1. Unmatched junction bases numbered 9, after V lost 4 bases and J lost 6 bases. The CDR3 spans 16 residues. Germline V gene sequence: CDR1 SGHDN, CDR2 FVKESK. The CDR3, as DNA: TGTGCCAGCAGCCCTGGGACAGAAAGCTTTAATTCACCCCTCCACTTT. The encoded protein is CASSPGTESFNSPLHF.

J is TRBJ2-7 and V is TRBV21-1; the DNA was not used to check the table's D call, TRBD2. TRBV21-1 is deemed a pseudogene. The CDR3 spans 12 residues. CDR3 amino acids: CASSIYIYEQYF. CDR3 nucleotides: TGTGCCAGCAGCATTTATATCTACGAGCAGTACTTC.

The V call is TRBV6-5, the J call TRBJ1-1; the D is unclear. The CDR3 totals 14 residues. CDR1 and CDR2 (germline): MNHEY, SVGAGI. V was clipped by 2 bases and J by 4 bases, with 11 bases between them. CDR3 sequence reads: CASSYAVSFTEAFF. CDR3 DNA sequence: TGTGCCAGCAGTTACGCCGTGAGTTTCACTGAAGCTTTCTTT.

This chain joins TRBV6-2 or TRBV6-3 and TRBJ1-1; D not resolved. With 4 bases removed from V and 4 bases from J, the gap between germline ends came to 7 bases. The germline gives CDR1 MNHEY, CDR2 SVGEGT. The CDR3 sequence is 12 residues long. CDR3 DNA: TGTGCCAGCAGTTCCCCGGGCACTGAAGCTTTCTTT. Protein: CASSSPGTEAFF.

The DNA for the CDR3 is TGTGCCAGCAGCTTAGGGACAGGGAACAATGGCTACACCTTC. As protein: CASSLGTGNNGYTF. The V gene is TRBV7-8, the J gene TRBJ1-2; 8 nucleotides agree with TRBD1. The CDR3 consists of 14 residues. In germline, CDR1 is SGHVS, CDR2 FQNEAQ. Losses at the gene ends were 1 base for V and 6 bases for J; bases not matched to a gene: 4.

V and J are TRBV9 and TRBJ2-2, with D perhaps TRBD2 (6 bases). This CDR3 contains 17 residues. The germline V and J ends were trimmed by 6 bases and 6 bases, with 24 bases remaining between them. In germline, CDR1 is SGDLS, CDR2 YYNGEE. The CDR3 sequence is CASIPAKGRDRPGELFF. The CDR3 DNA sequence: TGTGCCAGCATCCCCGCGAAGGGGCGGGATCGTCCCGGGGAGCTGTTTTTT.

CDR3 amino acids: CASSLRRDSYEQYF. The CDR3 nucleotides read TGTGCCAGCAGCTTACGACGGGACTCCTACGAGCAGTACTTC. V and J are TRBV7-3 and TRBJ2-7; D possibly corresponds to TRBD2 (5 bases). Germline CDR1 is SGHTA and CDR2 is FQGTGA. The germline V and J ends were trimmed by 2 bases and 0 bases, with 8 bases remaining between them. The CDR3 is 14 residues long.

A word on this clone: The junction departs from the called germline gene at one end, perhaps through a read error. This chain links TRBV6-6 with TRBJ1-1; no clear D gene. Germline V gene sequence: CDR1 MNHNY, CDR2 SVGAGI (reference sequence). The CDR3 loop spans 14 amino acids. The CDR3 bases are TGTGCCAGCAGTCACTCGGGCTTGGACACTGAAGCTTTCTTT. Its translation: CASSHSGLDTEAFF.

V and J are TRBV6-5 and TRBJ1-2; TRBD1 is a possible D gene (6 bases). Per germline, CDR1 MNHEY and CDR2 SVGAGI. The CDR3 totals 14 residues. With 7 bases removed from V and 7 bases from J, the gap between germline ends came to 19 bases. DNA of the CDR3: TGTGCCAGCAACCCAGATAACAGGGATTCTGGCTACACCTTC. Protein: CASNPDNRDSGYTF.

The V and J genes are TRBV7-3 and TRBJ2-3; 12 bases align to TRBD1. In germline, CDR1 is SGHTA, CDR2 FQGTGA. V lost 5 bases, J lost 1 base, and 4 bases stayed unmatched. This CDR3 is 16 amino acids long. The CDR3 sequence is CASSRGQGAGTDTQYF. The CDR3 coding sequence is TGTGCCAGCAGCCGGGGACAGGGGGCGGGCACAGATACGCAGTATTTT.

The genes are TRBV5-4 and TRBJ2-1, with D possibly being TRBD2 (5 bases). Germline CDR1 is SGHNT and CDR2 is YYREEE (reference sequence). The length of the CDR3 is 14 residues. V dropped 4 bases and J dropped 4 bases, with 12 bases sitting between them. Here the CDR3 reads CASSPYDYYNEQFF. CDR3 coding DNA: TGTGCCAGCAGCCCCTACGACTATTACAATGAGCAGTTCTTC. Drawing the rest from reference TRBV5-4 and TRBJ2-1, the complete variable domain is ETGVTQSPTHLIKTRGQQVTLRCSSQSGHNTVSWYQQALGQGPQFIFQYYREEENGRGNFPPRFSGLQFPNYSSELNVNALELDDSALYLCASSPYDYYNEQFFGPGTRLTVL.

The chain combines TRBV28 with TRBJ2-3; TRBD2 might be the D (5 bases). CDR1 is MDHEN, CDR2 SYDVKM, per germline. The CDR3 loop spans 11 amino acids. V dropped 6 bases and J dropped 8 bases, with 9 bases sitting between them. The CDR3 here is CASSPRGTQYF. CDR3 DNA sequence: TGTGCCAGCAGCCCCCGGGGTACGCAGTATTTT. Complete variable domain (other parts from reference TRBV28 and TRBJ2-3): DVKVTQSSRYLVKRTGEKVFLECVQDMDHENMFWYRQDPGLGLRLIYFSYDVKMKEKGDIPEGYSVSREKKERFSLILESASTNQTSMYLCASSPRGTQYFGPGTRLTVL.

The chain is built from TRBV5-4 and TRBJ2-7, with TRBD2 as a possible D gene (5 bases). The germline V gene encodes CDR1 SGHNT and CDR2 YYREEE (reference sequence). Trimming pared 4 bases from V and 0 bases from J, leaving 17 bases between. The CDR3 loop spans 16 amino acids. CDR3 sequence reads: CASSPGLRPLSYEQYF. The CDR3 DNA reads TGTGCCAGCAGCCCCGGACTTCGCCCACTCTCCTACGAGCAGTACTTC.

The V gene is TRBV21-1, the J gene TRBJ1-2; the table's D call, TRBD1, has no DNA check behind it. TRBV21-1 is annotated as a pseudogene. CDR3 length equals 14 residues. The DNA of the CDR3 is TGTGCCAGCAGCAAAGACAGGGGTGCCTATGGCTACACCTTC. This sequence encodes CASSKDRGAYGYTF.

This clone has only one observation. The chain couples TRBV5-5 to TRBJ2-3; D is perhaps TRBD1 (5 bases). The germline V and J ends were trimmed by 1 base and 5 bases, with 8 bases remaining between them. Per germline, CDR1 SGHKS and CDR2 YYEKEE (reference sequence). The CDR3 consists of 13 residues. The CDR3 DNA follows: TGTGCCAGCAGCTTGCAGGGTCGAGATACGCAGTATTTT. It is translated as CASSLQGRDTQYF.

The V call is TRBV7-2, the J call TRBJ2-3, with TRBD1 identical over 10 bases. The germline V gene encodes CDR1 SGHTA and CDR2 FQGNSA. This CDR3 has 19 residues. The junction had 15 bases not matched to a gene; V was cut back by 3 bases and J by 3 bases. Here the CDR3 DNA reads TGTGCCAGCAGCTTGCCACTCCAACCGGGACAGGGGAGAACAGATACGCAGTATTTT. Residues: CASSLPLQPGQGRTDTQYF.

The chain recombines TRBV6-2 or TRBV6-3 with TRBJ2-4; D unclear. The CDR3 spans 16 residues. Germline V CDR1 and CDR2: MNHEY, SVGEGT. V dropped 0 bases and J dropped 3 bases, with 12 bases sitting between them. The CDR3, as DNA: TGTGCCAGCAGTTACTCGGGCAGTCTCGGCAAAAACATTCAGTACTTC. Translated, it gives CASSYSGSLGKNIQYF.

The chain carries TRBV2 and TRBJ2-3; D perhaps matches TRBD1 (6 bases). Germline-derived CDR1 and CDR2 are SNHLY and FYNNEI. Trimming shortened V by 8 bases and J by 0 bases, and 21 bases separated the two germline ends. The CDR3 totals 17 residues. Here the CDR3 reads CASREGHRDMSTDTQYF. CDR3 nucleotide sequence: TGTGCCAGCCGCGAAGGACACCGGGACATGAGCACAGATACGCAGTATTTT. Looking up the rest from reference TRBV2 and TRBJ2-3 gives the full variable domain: EPEVTQTPSHQVTQMGQEVILRCVPISNHLYFYWYRQILGQKVEFLVSFYNNEISEKSEIFDDQFSVERPDGSNFTLKIRSTKLEDSAMYFCASREGHRDMSTDTQYFGPGTRLTVL.

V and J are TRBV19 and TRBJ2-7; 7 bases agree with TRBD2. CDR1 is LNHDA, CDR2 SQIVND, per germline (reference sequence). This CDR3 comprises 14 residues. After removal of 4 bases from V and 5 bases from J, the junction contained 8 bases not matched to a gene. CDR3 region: CASSNGLVFHEQYF. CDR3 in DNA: TGTGCCAGTAGTAATGGACTAGTCTTCCACGAGCAGTACTTC.

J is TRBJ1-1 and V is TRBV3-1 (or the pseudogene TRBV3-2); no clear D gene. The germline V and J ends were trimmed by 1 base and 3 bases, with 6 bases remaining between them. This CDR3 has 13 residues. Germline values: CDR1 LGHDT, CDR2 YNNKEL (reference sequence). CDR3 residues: CASSQAQDTEAFF. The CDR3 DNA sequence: TGTGCCAGCAGCCAAGCCCAGGACACTGAAGCTTTCTTT.